The present T cell receptor (beta chain) was sequenced within a study of T-cell reconstitution after alpha-beta-depleted transplantation in children. Study-level results: Expanded graft clones, several hundred of them, were reportedly the source of alpha-beta T cells about two months after transplant. Some patients' high day-60 TCRbeta diversity was traced to surviving recipient T cells and thymic progenitors.

Regarding this clonotype: Its antigen is undetermined.

Preparation of the TCRbeta library was carried out with unique molecular identifiers. Via MiXCR, TCRdb re-called the PCR reads, giving one row per CDR3 protein. The table shows 540,000 or so distinct CDR3 sequences, with around 23% occurring only once. Sequenced here: PBMCs, mostly from graft donor cells, sampled 360 days after TCRalphabeta/CD19-depleted stem cell transplant. The sequence derives from a boy under two years old who had a stem cell transplant for acute myeloid leukemia, so the T cells may come from the graft donor.

The DNA for the CDR3 is TGTGCCAGCAATGACAGGGGCCCTATCTCCTATAATTCACCCCTCCACTTT. This gives the protein CASNDRGPISYNSPLHF. The V call is TRBV27, the J call TRBJ1-6; 8 nucleotides align to TRBD1. CDR1 is MNHEY and CDR2 is SMNVEV in the germline V gene (reference sequence). The V gene end was trimmed by 7 bases and the J gene end by 0 bases; junction bases not matched to a gene: 8. The CDR3 has 17 amino acids.